The 2 T cell receptor beta chains in this list originate from one sample, sequenced in a study of blood T cell repertoires in COVID-19. Sequencing used immunoSEQ multiplex PCR; TCRdb keeps in-frame clones, though not all of them. The sample lists about 250,000 clones, over 75% occurring once. Sample: PBMCs or T cells enriched from blood (not recorded which). The source is a woman between 50 and 59 years old with acute COVID-19.

The chain is built from TRBV9 and TRBJ2-3; possibly TRBD2 for D (6 bases). V gave up 0 bases and J gave up 8 bases, with 16 bases separating them. The length of the CDR3 is 15 residues. The germline V gene encodes CDR1 SGDLS and CDR2 YYNGEE. CDR3 coding DNA: TGTGCCAGCAGCGTAGGCCTGGACTGGGGGGTTACGCAGTATTTT. This sequence encodes CASSVGLDWGVTQYF.

The genes are TRBV25-1 and TRBJ1-4, with D uncertain. Per germline, CDR1 MGHDK and CDR2 SYGVNS. V was shortened by 2 bases and J by 7 bases, with 11 bases between the two germline ends. This CDR3 has 14 amino acids. Here the CDR3 reads CASSERETGEKLFF. CDR3 bases: TGTGCCAGCAGTGAACGGGAGACCGGTGAAAAACTGTTTTTT. Using reference TRBV25-1 and TRBJ1-4 for the parts outside the CDR3, the full variable domain is EADIYQTPRYLVIGTGKKITLECSQTMGHDKMYWYQQDPGMELHLIHYSYGVNSTEKGDLSSESTVSRIRTEHFPLTLESARPSHTSQYLCASSERETGEKLFFGSGTQLSVL.